These T cell receptor beta chains were read from a single sample in a study of blood T cell repertoires in COVID-19. The data were produced by immunoSEQ multiplex PCR, yet TCRdb's version contains in-frame clones alone and is incomplete. The table records some 24,000 clones, approximately 86% of them present only once. The material sequenced was peripheral blood. Receptors were obtained from a man in his forties or fifties with active COVID-19. Each CDR3 is given with its conserved first and last residue. D genes are given only for firm matches. Clone size is not always given. Where it is, it says once, few, many or a class for expanded clones.

D | J | V | size | CDR3 | DNA
TRBD1 | TRBJ1-2 | TRBV19 | . | CASSQVGQSYGYTF | TGTGCCAGTAGTCAGGTGGGACAGAGCTATGGCTACACCTTC
. | TRBJ2-3 | TRBV9 | . | CASSVESGAGTDTQYF | TGTGCCAGCAGCGTAGAATCGGGAGCGGGCACAGATACGCAGTATTTT
. | TRBJ1-6 | TRBV12-3/TRBV12-4 | few | CASTTLAVPLHF | TGTGCCAGCACCACCTTGGCAGTTCCCCTCCACTTT
. | TRBJ2-1 | TRBV5-4 | . | CASSGNRYNEQFF | TGTGCCAGCTCGGGGAATAGGTACAATGAGCAGTTCTTC
. | TRBJ2-5 | TRBV6-5 | . | CASSFPGSSGQETQYF | TGTGCCAGCAGTTTTCCGGGATCTTCGGGCCAAGAGACCCAGTACTTC
. | TRBJ1-1 | TRBV19 | . | CASKAGKNTEAFF | TGTGCCAGTAAGGCGGGAAAAAACACTGAAGCTTTCTTT
. | TRBJ2-1 | TRBV12-3/TRBV12-4 | few | CASSGGKEQFF | TGTGCCAGCAGTGGAGGAAAAGAGCAGTTCTTC
. | TRBJ1-1 | TRBV6-5 | once | CASQFWGGDTFLAFF | TGTGCCAGCCAGTTCTGGGGTGGGGACACTTTCTTGGCTTTCTTT
. | TRBJ2-3 | TRBV3-1/TRBV3-2 | . | CASSQSRGYDTQYF | TGTGCCAGCAGCCAATCCAGGGGCTACGATACGCAGTATTTT
TRBD1 | TRBJ1-1 | TRBV28 | few | CASRTGGTEAFF | TGTGCCAGCAGAACAGGGGGCACTGAAGCTTTCTTT
TRBD1 | TRBJ2-7 | TRBV15 | . | CATSRVGTGKVDEQYF | TGTGCCACCAGCAGGGTGGGGACAGGTAAGGTCGACGAGCAGTACTTC
. | TRBJ2-5 | TRBV7-9 | . | CASSLGNREGETQYF | TGTGCCAGCAGCTTAGGTAACAGGGAAGGAGAGACCCAGTACTTC
. | TRBJ1-2 | TRBV7-9 | . | CASSRKDDIAF | TGTGCCAGCAGCCGCAAAGACGACATTGCCTTC
. | TRBJ2-7 | TRBV9 | . | CASSVRAGLSEQYF | TGTGCCAGCAGCGTCCGCGCGGGGCTCTCCGAGCAGTACTTC
TRBD2 | TRBJ2-7 | TRBV3-1/TRBV3-2 | . | CASSQGTSAGYEQYF | TGTGCCAGCAGCCAAGGGACTAGCGCAGGCTACGAGCAGTACTTC
TRBD1 | TRBJ2-7 | TRBV6-6 | . | CASSTLGAGGGYEQYF | TGTGCCAGCAGTACCCTCGGGGCAGGGGGCGGGTACGAGCAGTACTTC
. | TRBJ2-7 | TRBV7-6 | . | CASSLARAQGEQYF | TGTGCCAGCAGCTTAGCGCGAGCACAGGGCGAGCAGTACTTC
. | TRBJ2-7 | TRBV5-1 | few | CASRAPGFSYEQYF | TGCGCCAGCCGCGCCCCGGGTTTTTCCTACGAGCAGTACTTC
TRBD2 | TRBJ2-1 | TRBV27 | . | CASRTGLVPNEQFF | TGTGCCAGCCGAACGGGACTAGTCCCCAATGAGCAGTTCTTC
TRBD1 | TRBJ1-1 | TRBV25-1 | . | CASSANRQGPTEAFF | TGTGCCAGCAGTGCGAATCGACAGGGCCCCACTGAAGCTTTCTTT
. | TRBJ2-3 | TRBV28 | . | CASSGAGTQATDTQYF | TGTGCCAGCAGTGGGGCCGGGACACAGGCGACAGATACGCAGTATTTT
TRBD2 | TRBJ2-7 | TRBV5-8 | . | CASTSWGGSSYEQYF | TGTGCCAGCACCTCGTGGGGGGGGTCTAGCTACGAGCAGTACTTC
TRBD1 | TRBJ1-1 | TRBV5-4 | . | CASSLDRVRTEAFF | TGTGCCAGCAGTTTGGACAGGGTGCGGACTGAAGCTTTCTTT
. | TRBJ2-2 | TRBV9 | . | CASSVVRGSGELFF | TGTGCCAGCAGCGTAGTTAGGGGCTCCGGGGAGCTGTTTTTT
. | TRBJ2-5 | TRBV19 | . | CASGLSEGTQYF | TGTGCCAGTGGACTTAGTGAAGGGACCCAGTACTTC
TRBD1 | TRBJ2-4 | TRBV7-9 | . | CASSSGGTGESKNIQYF | TGTGCCAGCAGCTCCGGGGGGACAGGGGAATCCAAAAACATTCAGTACTTC
. | TRBJ2-5 | TRBV29-1 | . | CSVEERAIIIPETQYF | TGCAGCGTTGAAGAGCGAGCCATTATCATTCCAGAGACCCAGTACTTC
TRBD2 | TRBJ2-5 | TRBV29-1 | once | CSVAGGQETQYF | TGCAGCGTTGCGGGGGGGCAAGAGACCCAGTACTTC
TRBD1 | TRBJ1-2 | TRBV28 | . | CASSYRRTGRGGYTF | TGTGCCAGCAGTTACCGTAGGACAGGGAGAGGTGGCTACACCTTC
TRBD2 | TRBJ2-1 | TRBV7-8 | . | CASSLGRAGLAGVRNEQFF | TGTGCCAGCAGCTTAGGCAGAGCGGGACTAGCGGGAGTACGGAATGAGCAGTTCTTC
TRBD1 | TRBJ2-2 | TRBV4-1 | . | CASSLASTGAGELFF | TGCGCCAGCAGCCTCGCCTCGACAGGGGCCGGGGAGCTGTTTTTT
TRBD1 | TRBJ1-5 | TRBV7-9 | . | CASSLGGQGANQPQHF | TGTGCCAGCAGCTTAGGGGGACAGGGGGCGAATCAGCCCCAGCATTTT
. | TRBJ2-1 | TRBV28 | . | CASRRLVIPYNEQFF | TGTGCCAGCCGACGACTAGTTATCCCCTACAATGAGCAGTTCTTC
TRBD2 | TRBJ2-1 | TRBV18 | few | CASSPNLAGGISSYNEQFF | TGTGCCAGCTCACCAAATCTAGCGGGAGGGATAAGCTCCTACAATGAGCAGTTCTTC
TRBD2 | TRBJ2-3 | TRBV19 | . | CASSKMGLAGVDTQYF | TGTGCCAGTAGTAAGATGGGACTAGCGGGAGTTGATACGCAGTATTTT
. | TRBJ1-1 | TRBV27 | . | CASSFTVSTEAFF | TGTGCCAGCAGTTTTACAGTTTCCACTGAAGCTTTCTTT
TRBD1 | TRBJ1-5 | TRBV4-1 | . | CASSRRTGQNQPQHF | TGCGCCAGCAGCCGCAGGACAGGGCAGAATCAGCCCCAGCATTTT
TRBD1 | TRBJ1-5 | TRBV5-6 | . | CASRGNRGHHTSNQPQHF | TGTGCCAGCAGGGGGAACAGGGGGCATCACACAAGCAATCAGCCCCAGCATTTT
TRBD2 | TRBJ2-7 | TRBV30 | . | CAWSPSGKYEQYF | TGTGCCTGGAGTCCTAGCGGGAAATACGAGCAGTACTTC
. | TRBJ1-6 | TRBV7-9 | . | CATHGGREGSPLHF | TGTGCCACCCATGGGGGCAGGGAAGGCTCACCCCTCCACTTT
. | TRBJ1-2 | TRBV4-1 | . | CASSQPYPGGYTF | TGCGCCAGCAGCCAACCGTACCCCGGGGGCTACACCTTC
TRBD2 | TRBJ2-1 | TRBV9 | once | CASSVAGLAGGTEQFF | TGTGCCAGCAGCGTAGCGGGACTAGCGGGGGGAACTGAGCAGTTCTTC
TRBD2 | TRBJ2-3 | TRBV5-1 | . | CASSPTSGLDTQYF | TGCGCCAGCAGCCCTACTAGCGGTTTAGATACGCAGTATTTT
. | TRBJ2-3 | TRBV21-1 | . | CASSIPTPTSRGITDTQYF | TGTGCCAGCAGCATCCCGACGCCTACTAGCAGAGGAATCACAGATACGCAGTATTTT
TRBD1 | TRBJ1-4 | TRBV5-6 | . | CASRRDRGSPDEKLFF | TGTGCCAGCAGGAGGGACAGGGGATCACCAGATGAAAAACTGTTTTTT
. | TRBJ2-5 | TRBV5-1 | . | CASSLSGARVETQYF | TGCGCCAGCAGCTTGTCAGGGGCTAGGGTTGAGACCCAGTACTTC
. | TRBJ2-1 | TRBV2 | . | CASSVGRGTYNEQFF | TGTGCCAGCAGTGTAGGGCGGGGTACCTACAATGAGCAGTTCTTC
. | TRBJ2-7 | TRBV19 | once | CASSILGQKIYEQYF | TGTGCCAGTAGTATATTGGGACAAAAAATCTACGAGCAGTACTTC
TRBD2 | TRBJ2-7 | TRBV5-1 | few | CASSLILAGRRVHEQYF | TGCGCCAGCAGCTTGATCCTAGCGGGACGGCGGGTCCACGAGCAGTACTTC
. | TRBJ2-1 | TRBV7-9 | . | CASSLRGRREAYNEQFF | TGTGCCAGCAGCTTAAGGGGGCGGCGGGAGGCCTACAATGAGCAGTTCTTC
TRBD2 | TRBJ2-1 | TRBV5-1 | . | CASNPSGRAYEQFF | TGCGCCAGCAACCCTAGCGGGAGGGCCTATGAGCAGTTCTTC
TRBD2 | TRBJ2-1 | TRBV3-1/TRBV3-2 | . | CASRPQRGDYNEQFF | TGTGCCAGCAGACCACAGCGGGGGGACTACAATGAGCAGTTCTTC
TRBD1 | TRBJ1-2 | TRBV15 | once | CATSRSRDRVNYGYTF | TGTGCCACCAGCCGTAGTCGGGACAGGGTGAACTATGGCTACACCTTC
TRBD1 | TRBJ2-1 | TRBV12-3/TRBV12-4 | . | CTTGVPYNEQFF | TGCACGACAGGGGTACCCTACAATGAGCAGTTCTTC
TRBD2 | TRBJ2-3 | TRBV4-3 | . | CASSQETSGTSTDTQYF | TGCGCCAGCAGCCAGGAGACTAGCGGGACGAGCACAGATACGCAGTATTTT
TRBD2 | TRBJ2-1 | TRBV24-1 | . | CATSNLAGANEQFF | TGTGCCACCAGTAATCTAGCGGGAGCGAATGAGCAGTTCTTC
. | TRBJ1-5 | TRBV18 | . | CASSPTGTLISNQPQHF | TGTGCCAGCTCACCAACGGGGACATTAATAAGCAATCAGCCCCAGCATTTT
TRBD2 | TRBJ2-7 | TRBV29-1 | . | CSVGTSVAYEQYF | TGCAGCGTTGGGACTAGTGTCGCCTACGAGCAGTACTTC
. | TRBJ2-7 | TRBV11-1 | . | CASSLVPGPYEQYF | TGTGCCAGCAGCTTAGTGCCTGGGCCCTACGAGCAGTACTTC